The next 9 T cell receptor beta chains were all read from a single sample in a study of T cells in narcolepsy. Here immunoSEQ multiplex PCR was the method, and the copy in TCRdb shows in-frame clones only, minus some. The sample has about 25,000 clones, approximately 85% seen once; the top ten hold under 1.5%. Source material: CD45RA- memory CD4+ T cells from PBMCs. The receptors derive from a human donor with narcolepsy.

The V and J genes are TRBV28 and TRBJ2-2, with 16 nucleotides matching TRBD2. V gave up 2 bases and J gave up 6 bases; unmatched junction bases: 6. The CDR3 is 18 residues long. Germline V gives CDR1 MDHEN, CDR2 SYDVKM. The CDR3 DNA follows: TGTGCCAGCAGTTTAGGGACTAGCGGGAGGGCCTACCCCGGGGAGCTGTTTTTT. Amino acids: CASSLGTSGRAYPGELFF.

The chain has TRBV21-1 and TRBJ1-4; no check of the table's D call, TRBD1, against the DNA was made. TRBV21-1 is reported as a pseudogene. This CDR3 comprises 11 residues. The CDR3 nucleotides read TGTGCCAGCCCGCAGGGCGAAAAACTGTTTTTT. Translating gives CASPQGEKLFF.

The CDR3: CASSPNGDTNYGYTF. The CDR3 nucleotides are TGTGCCAGCAGCCCCAATGGGGACACTAACTATGGCTACACCTTC. The rearrangement links TRBV5-5 to TRBJ1-2; the D gene is possibly TRBD1 (6 bases). CDR3 length: 15 residues. V was clipped by 4 bases and J by 0 bases, with 13 bases between them. Germline CDR1 and CDR2: SGHKS and YYEKEE (reference sequence).

The chain is built from TRBV6-5 and TRBJ2-7; D not certain. In germline, CDR1 is MNHEY, CDR2 SVGAGI. V was cut by 2 bases and J by 9 bases, with 14 bases left in between. The CDR3 is 13 amino acids. CDR3 bases: TGTGCCAGCAGTTACCGGCAGGCTGGAACGCAGTACTTC. This sequence encodes CASSYRQAGTQYF.

The chain is built from TRBV19 and TRBJ2-2; TRBD1 agrees at 8 bases. The V gene's germline CDR1 is LNHDA and CDR2 SQIVND (reference sequence). CDR3 size: 15 residues. V trimming: 5 bases; J trimming: 4 bases; junction bases outside the gene matches: 6. The CDR3 here is CASSPRTGSTGELFF. The CDR3 nucleotides read TGTGCCAGTAGTCCCAGGACAGGGAGCACCGGGGAGCTGTTTTTT.

V is TRBV7-9 and J is TRBJ2-7, with TRBD2 matching 13 bases. Germline V gene data show CDR1 as SEHNR and CDR2 as FQNEAQ (reference sequence). The ends lost 4 bases at V and 12 bases at J; junction bases unmatched: 9. The CDR3 is 14 amino acids. CDR3 loop: CASSSDGLAGVSYF. The CDR3 DNA is TGTGCCAGCAGCTCAGACGGACTAGCGGGAGTGTCGTACTTC.

The chain has TRBV7-9 and TRBJ2-7; D might be TRBD1 (6 bases). V lost 6 bases, J lost 4 bases, and 13 bases lay in between. The length of the CDR3 is 13 residues. Germline CDR1 and CDR2: SEHNR and FQNEAQ (reference sequence). The CDR3 reads CASRGGGRYEQYF. CDR3 coding DNA: TGTGCCAGCAGGGGTGGGGGCCGATACGAGCAGTACTTC.

This clone was counted once. The J gene is TRBJ1-1, the V gene TRBV6-5, with a possible D match to TRBD1 (6 bases). From germline, CDR1 is MNHEY and CDR2 SVGAGI. The V and J ends lost 3 bases and 1 base respectively, with 12 bases between them. CDR3 size: 15 residues. CDR3 sequence (DNA): TGTGCCAGCAGTTATGGACAGCAAAGGAACACTGAAGCTTTCTTT. This codes for CASSYGQQRNTEAFF.

This chain uses TRBV19 with TRBJ2-1; 10 bases map to TRBD2. Germline loops: CDR1 LNHDA, CDR2 SQIVND (reference sequence). This CDR3 region has 17 residues. V gave up 3 bases and J gave up 6 bases; unmatched junction bases: 11. DNA for the CDR3: TGTGCCAGTAGTATCTTCCCTAGCGGGAGTCACCCCAATGAGCAGTTCTTC. Encoded protein: CASSIFPSGSHPNEQFF.